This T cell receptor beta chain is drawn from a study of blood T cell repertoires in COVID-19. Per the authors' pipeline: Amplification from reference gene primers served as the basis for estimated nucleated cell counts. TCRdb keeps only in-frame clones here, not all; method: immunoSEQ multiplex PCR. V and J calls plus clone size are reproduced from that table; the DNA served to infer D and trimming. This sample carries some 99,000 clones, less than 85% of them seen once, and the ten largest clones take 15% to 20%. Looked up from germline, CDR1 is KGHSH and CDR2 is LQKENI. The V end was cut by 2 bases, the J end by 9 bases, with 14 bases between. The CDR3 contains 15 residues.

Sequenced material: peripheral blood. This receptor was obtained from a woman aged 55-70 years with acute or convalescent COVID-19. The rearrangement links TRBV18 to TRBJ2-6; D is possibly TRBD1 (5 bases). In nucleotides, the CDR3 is TGTGCCAGCTCACCATTCTCAGGGAAAATCAACGTCCTGACTTTC. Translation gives CASSPFSGKINVLTF. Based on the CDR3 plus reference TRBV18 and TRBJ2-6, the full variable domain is NAGVMQNPRHLVRRRGQEARLRCSPMKGHSHVYWYRQLPEEGLKFMVYLQKENIIDESGMPKERFSAEFPKEGPSILRIQQVVRGDSAAYFCASSPFSGKINVLTFGAGSRLTVL.